The rows below give T cell receptor beta chains drawn from one sample of a study of blood T cell repertoires in COVID-19. Sequenced by immunoSEQ multiplex PCR; TCRdb stores in-frame clones only, minus some. There are 95,000 to 150,000 clones in the sample; about 83% occur only once, and more than 2% lies in the top ten. Material for sequencing was peripheral blood. The receptors stem from a woman in her forties or fifties with acute or convalescent COVID-19. CDR3s include the opening cysteine and the closing phenylalanine or tryptophan. Fields, in order: D gene, J gene, clone size, V gene, CDR3 DNA, CDR3 protein. A D gene is named only where the DNA matches it firmly. The size of a clone is reported for some rows only, either as once, few or many, or as a class for expanded clones.

d_call: .; j_call: TRBJ1-6; clone_size: .; v_call: TRBV6-5; cdr3_nt: TGTGCCAGCAGTTGGCCCAGGGGTTGGAGTTCACCCCTCCACTTT; cdr3_aa: CASSWPRGWSSPLHF
d_call: TRBD2; j_call: TRBJ2-3; clone_size: .; v_call: TRBV18; cdr3_nt: TGTGCCAGCTCACCCCGGACTAGCGGAGGGACAGATACGCAGTATTTT; cdr3_aa: CASSPRTSGGTDTQYF
d_call: .; j_call: TRBJ1-5; clone_size: .; v_call: TRBV3-1/TRBV3-2; cdr3_nt: TGTGCCAGCAGCCAACAATCACCTACCGGGGGTCGGAATCAGCCCCAGCATTTT; cdr3_aa: CASSQQSPTGGRNQPQHF
d_call: TRBD1; j_call: TRBJ1-2; clone_size: .; v_call: TRBV29-1; cdr3_nt: TGCAGCGTTGAAGACGGACAGGGAGGGCCGGGCTATGGCTACACCTTC; cdr3_aa: CSVEDGQGGPGYGYTF
d_call: .; j_call: TRBJ1-4; clone_size: .; v_call: TRBV7-7; cdr3_nt: TGTGCCAGCAGCCCAGGGCTCGGCGAAAAACTGTTTTTT; cdr3_aa: CASSPGLGEKLFF
d_call: .; j_call: TRBJ2-1; clone_size: .; v_call: TRBV6-2/TRBV6-3; cdr3_nt: TGTGCCAGCAGTTCCGATGGGCTTTGGGGGGAGGCCTACAATGAGCAGTTCTTC; cdr3_aa: CASSSDGLWGEAYNEQFF
d_call: TRBD1; j_call: TRBJ1-1; clone_size: .; v_call: TRBV19; cdr3_nt: TGTGCCAGTAGGGACAGGGTCGGCACTGAAGCTTTCTTT; cdr3_aa: CASRDRVGTEAFF
d_call: .; j_call: TRBJ2-3; clone_size: .; v_call: TRBV2; cdr3_nt: TGTGCCAGCAGTGAACGAGATACGCAGTATTTT; cdr3_aa: CASSERDTQYF
d_call: TRBD2; j_call: TRBJ2-1; clone_size: .; v_call: TRBV4-3; cdr3_nt: TGCGCCAGCAGCCAAGATGGCGGGGGGGCCCCCTACAATGAGCAGTTCTTC; cdr3_aa: CASSQDGGGAPYNEQFF
d_call: TRBD1; j_call: TRBJ2-3; clone_size: .; v_call: TRBV7-3; cdr3_nt: TGTGCCAGCAGCAGGGGACAGGGCACAGATACGCAGTATTTT; cdr3_aa: CASSRGQGTDTQYF
d_call: .; j_call: TRBJ1-2; clone_size: .; v_call: TRBV3-1/TRBV3-2; cdr3_nt: TGTGCCAGCAGCCAAGACGTCCGCGCGGGGCGAGTCTATGGCTACACCTTC; cdr3_aa: CASSQDVRAGRVYGYTF
d_call: .; j_call: TRBJ1-2; clone_size: .; v_call: TRBV15; cdr3_nt: TGTGCCACCAGCAGCCTAGGGGAAAACTATGGCTACACCTTC; cdr3_aa: CATSSLGENYGYTF
d_call: TRBD2; j_call: TRBJ2-5; clone_size: once; v_call: TRBV5-1; cdr3_nt: TGCGCCAGCAGCTCGATAGCGGGAGAGGCCGAGACCCAGTACTTC; cdr3_aa: CASSSIAGEAETQYF
d_call: .; j_call: TRBJ1-3; clone_size: once; v_call: TRBV5-1; cdr3_nt: TGCGCCAGCAGCTTGGCAGGGTTGGGCTCTGGAAACACCATATATTTT; cdr3_aa: CASSLAGLGSGNTIYF
d_call: TRBD1; j_call: TRBJ2-7; clone_size: .; v_call: TRBV15; cdr3_nt: TGTGCCACGGGACAGGGGCTAGTCTCCTACGAGCAGTACTTC; cdr3_aa: CATGQGLVSYEQYF
d_call: TRBD1; j_call: TRBJ1-1; clone_size: .; v_call: TRBV4-1; cdr3_nt: TGCGCCAGCAGCGGGGGACAGGGGTGGAACACTGAAGCTTTCTTT; cdr3_aa: CASSGGQGWNTEAFF
d_call: TRBD2; j_call: TRBJ2-7; clone_size: .; v_call: TRBV19; cdr3_nt: TGTGCCAGTAGTACCCCTAGCGGGAGGGCCACCTACGAGCAGTACTTC; cdr3_aa: CASSTPSGRATYEQYF
d_call: TRBD1; j_call: TRBJ1-1; clone_size: .; v_call: TRBV29-1; cdr3_nt: TGCAGCGTCGAGGGACAGACGAACACTGAAGCTTTCTTT; cdr3_aa: CSVEGQTNTEAFF
d_call: TRBD1; j_call: TRBJ1-4; clone_size: .; v_call: TRBV5-1; cdr3_nt: TGCGCCAGCAGCTCGGTGACAGGGGCAGGTGAAAAACTGTTTTTT; cdr3_aa: CASSSVTGAGEKLFF
d_call: .; j_call: TRBJ2-3; clone_size: .; v_call: TRBV12-3/TRBV12-4; cdr3_nt: TGTGCCAGCAGTTTAATCAACACAGATACGCAGTATTTT; cdr3_aa: CASSLINTDTQYF
d_call: TRBD1; j_call: TRBJ2-7; clone_size: .; v_call: TRBV24-1; cdr3_nt: TGTGCCACCAGTGACCCCGGGACAGGGAGAGACGAGCAGTACTTC; cdr3_aa: CATSDPGTGRDEQYF
d_call: TRBD1; j_call: TRBJ1-4; clone_size: .; v_call: TRBV5-1; cdr3_nt: TGCGCCAGCAGCTTGGACAGGGGACAAGAAAAACTGTTTTTT; cdr3_aa: CASSLDRGQEKLFF
d_call: .; j_call: TRBJ2-6; clone_size: .; v_call: TRBV7-8; cdr3_nt: TGTGCCAGCAGCTTGATTCAGTTAAACACCTTCAGCTCTGGGGCCAACGTCCTGACTTTC; cdr3_aa: CASSLIQLNTFSSGANVLTF
d_call: .; j_call: TRBJ1-1; clone_size: .; v_call: TRBV5-5; cdr3_nt: TGTGCCAGCAGCTTTAGGGCGGGCCCGAACACTGAAGCTTTCTTT; cdr3_aa: CASSFRAGPNTEAFF
d_call: .; j_call: TRBJ1-1; clone_size: .; v_call: TRBV18; cdr3_nt: TGTGCCAGCTCACCTCGGAGCCGGAACACTGAAGCTTTCTTT; cdr3_aa: CASSPRSRNTEAFF
d_call: .; j_call: TRBJ2-7; clone_size: .; v_call: TRBV9; cdr3_nt: TGTGCCAGCAGCGCAGGTCACTCCTACGAGCAGTACTTC; cdr3_aa: CASSAGHSYEQYF
d_call: .; j_call: TRBJ2-2; clone_size: .; v_call: TRBV30; cdr3_nt: TGTGCCTCTTCACGTACCTTCAGCGGGGAGCTGTTTTTT; cdr3_aa: CASSRTFSGELFF
d_call: .; j_call: TRBJ2-5; clone_size: .; v_call: TRBV3-1/TRBV3-2; cdr3_nt: TGTGCCAGCAGCCAAGCGGGGAGTGAGACCCAGTACTTC; cdr3_aa: CASSQAGSETQYF
d_call: .; j_call: TRBJ2-3; clone_size: .; v_call: TRBV27; cdr3_nt: TGTGCCAGCAGTTCGTGGACAGTCACAGATACGCAGTATTTT; cdr3_aa: CASSSWTVTDTQYF
d_call: .; j_call: TRBJ1-1; clone_size: .; v_call: TRBV29-1; cdr3_nt: TGCAGCGTTGAAGGGGGCAGGCTGAACACTGAAGCTTTCTTT; cdr3_aa: CSVEGGRLNTEAFF
d_call: TRBD1; j_call: TRBJ2-5; clone_size: .; v_call: TRBV6-6; cdr3_nt: TGTGCCAGCAGTTACCCCGGGACAGAAGAGACCCAGTACTTC; cdr3_aa: CASSYPGTEETQYF
d_call: TRBD1; j_call: TRBJ1-3; clone_size: few; v_call: TRBV5-6; cdr3_nt: TGTGCCAGCAGCTTGGTGTCAGGGCAGGGGGTTGGAGGAAACACCATATATTTT; cdr3_aa: CASSLVSGQGVGGNTIYF
d_call: TRBD1; j_call: TRBJ1-3; clone_size: few; v_call: TRBV30; cdr3_nt: TGTGCCTGGGCCCAGGGGGCGAGCTCTGGAAACACCATATATTTT; cdr3_aa: CAWAQGASSGNTIYF
d_call: .; j_call: TRBJ1-1; clone_size: .; v_call: TRBV5-4; cdr3_nt: TGTGCCAGCAGCTTGGGAGGGTTCGGAGCTTTCTTT; cdr3_aa: CASSLGGFGAFF
d_call: TRBD2; j_call: TRBJ2-3; clone_size: few; v_call: TRBV11-3; cdr3_nt: TGTGCCAGCAGCTTTTCTCTCGGGAGGGATACGCAGTATTTT; cdr3_aa: CASSFSLGRDTQYF
d_call: TRBD1; j_call: TRBJ1-5; clone_size: .; v_call: TRBV9; cdr3_nt: TGTGCCAGCAGCGTGACAGGGGGAAATCAGCCCCAGCATTTT; cdr3_aa: CASSVTGGNQPQHF
d_call: .; j_call: TRBJ2-1; clone_size: .; v_call: TRBV7-9; cdr3_nt: TGTGCCAGCAGCTTTGTGACAGAAGAGCAGTTCTTC; cdr3_aa: CASSFVTEEQFF
d_call: TRBD1; j_call: TRBJ1-2; clone_size: .; v_call: TRBV6-6; cdr3_nt: TGTGCCAGCAGACGAGGGACAGGGGAAGGCTACACCTTC; cdr3_aa: CASRRGTGEGYTF
d_call: .; j_call: TRBJ1-2; clone_size: .; v_call: TRBV6-6; cdr3_nt: TGTGCCAGCAGATTACAGGAAATCAACTATGGCTACACCTTC; cdr3_aa: CASRLQEINYGYTF
d_call: TRBD1; j_call: TRBJ1-6; clone_size: once; v_call: TRBV6-1; cdr3_nt: TGTGCCAGCAGTGAATTGGACAGGGACAATTCACCCCTCCACTTT; cdr3_aa: CASSELDRDNSPLHF
d_call: .; j_call: TRBJ2-7; clone_size: .; v_call: TRBV19; cdr3_nt: TGTGCCAGTAGTCCCCGACAGGAGAGCTACGAGCAGTACTTC; cdr3_aa: CASSPRQESYEQYF
d_call: .; j_call: TRBJ1-1; clone_size: once; v_call: TRBV18; cdr3_nt: TGTGCCAGCTCAGCGGAGACGATGAACACTGAAGCTTTCTTT; cdr3_aa: CASSAETMNTEAFF
d_call: .; j_call: TRBJ1-1; clone_size: .; v_call: TRBV9; cdr3_nt: TGTGCCAGCAGCGCCGACCTAGGGGGGAACACTGAAGCTTTCTTT; cdr3_aa: CASSADLGGNTEAFF
d_call: .; j_call: TRBJ1-5; clone_size: .; v_call: TRBV19; cdr3_nt: TGTGCCAGTAGTATAGATCGGGACACCAATCAGCCCCAGCATTTT; cdr3_aa: CASSIDRDTNQPQHF
d_call: TRBD2; j_call: TRBJ2-5; clone_size: .; v_call: TRBV15; cdr3_nt: TGTGCCACCAGCAGAGATCACCTAGCGGGAGGTATGGAGACCCAGTACTTC; cdr3_aa: CATSRDHLAGGMETQYF